The present T cell receptor beta chain was sequenced within a study of T cell responses to AZD1222 COVID-19 vaccine (dated by TCRdb to the early 2020s). Background for the entire study: AZD1222 recipients whose second dose came at about 4 weeks and those whose second dose came at about 12 weeks were combined into one group, since spike-specific TCR depth and breadth did not differ between the two schedules. Trial participants were enrolled into age subgroups of 18-55, 56-69 and 70-plus years, which contained approximately 150, 28 and 58 TCR-sequenced participants, respectively. TCR sequencing covered 233 trial participants: 200 to 220 given two doses of AZD1222 and some 25 given two doses of MenACWY control vaccine. The paper's findings and limits, for the study overall: Nearly half of unique spike-specific TCRs reportedly recognized epitopes outside regions mutated in the B.1.351 and B.1.1.7 variants. Conclusions about previously exposed vaccinees are limited, since just a handful of AZD1222 recipients were seropositive for SARS-CoV-2 at baseline. Because no day 14 peak-response samples were available, the repertoires could be characterized only after the peak T cell response. CD4 TCRs associated with the vaccine covered the entire spike protein, and the dominant responses were in regions 160-218 and 743-854. Most participants were white British and females outnumbered males, and the authors suggested that clonal diversity may have been underestimated. In the small 56-69-year group, the increase in depth fell short of significance, most likely because of low power. Spike-specific TCR breadth and depth rose significantly after two AZD1222 doses compared with day 0 and with MenACWY recipients.

This clone showed up just once. Its specific antigen is unknown. Qualities for individual bases were not recorded, and no much larger clone is one base off. The CDR3 regions of human TCRbeta chains were analyzed by immunosequencing. Regarding the original processing steps: TCRs in the repertoires were matched against a reference library of SARS-CoV-2-specific TCRs that had been generated with the MIRA antigen-specificity platform. Breadth meant the fraction of unique TCRs that were SARS-CoV-2-associated, whereas depth meant the fraction of total T cells that were SARS-CoV-2-associated. Using the MIRA data, each spike-specific TCR was assigned both to the spike region to which the TCR was reactive and to a CD4 or CD8 class. Log10-transformed breadth and depth values were compared by one-way ANOVA with Sidak's multiple comparisons tests. TCRdb obtained this table from immuneACCESS and retained in-frame rearrangements with V and J assigned. These tables miss some clones; where compared with another copy, unresolved V genes account for less than half of the shortfall, and the remainder is unexplained. Clone size and V and J calls were adopted from that table, with D and trimming inferred from the DNA. In all, the sample holds approximately 74,000 clones, and roughly 82% of those were seen once. The ten largest account for roughly 3.1% of the sample.

The CDR3 has 14 amino acids, counting the end cysteine and phenylalanine. Only CDR3 DNA is held: 42 bases, read in frame from base 1. The junction carries 9 bases between V and J, which are trimmed by 2 bases and 0 bases respectively. Looking up the germline V gene yields CDR1 SGDLS and CDR2 YYNGEE. Taken with the paper, the label for time point translates to: baseline before first vaccination. Vaccinee samples were obtained from the UK trials COV001 and COV002, which included a single-blind randomized controlled phase 2/3 trial of AZD1222 (ChAdOx1 nCoV-19) in healthy adults. Trial participant PBMC samples were collected at day 0 and day 28 after the second dose for TCRbeta chain sequencing.

This specimen was peripheral blood, taken on day 0 of AZD1222 vaccination. The chain uses TRBV9 and TRBJ2-7; no D gene is confidently identified. This clonotype was obtained from an adult in good health. The DNA is as follows: TGTGCCAGCAGCGTGAAGCCAGGCTCCTACGAGCAGTACTTC. This encodes CASSVKPGSYEQYF.